The 13 T cell receptor beta chains reported below all come from one sample, sequenced in a study of graft-versus-host responses after intestinal transplantation. Clones were sequenced by immunoSEQ multiplex PCR, and TCRdb holds only the in-frame ones, with some missing. This table has 70,000 to 80,000 clones, roughly 88% appearing once. Antigen specificity for these receptors is unknown. The sequencing used unstimulated CD8+ T cells sorted from spleen or lymph node cells, collected before intestinal transplant. The receptors were gathered from a human donor who received an intestinal transplant.

The chain recombines TRBV25-1 with TRBJ2-5; D is uncertain. Germline loops: CDR1 MGHDK, CDR2 SYGVNS. Trimming took 5 bases from V and 4 from J, leaving 8 bases between them. The CDR3 runs 12 residues. The CDR3 nucleotides read TGTGCCAGCAGTCACGGTTTAGAGACCCAGTACTTC. Residues: CASSHGLETQYF.

This chain links TRBV9 with TRBJ1-6, with D possibly being TRBD1 (6 bases). In germline, CDR1 is SGDLS, CDR2 YYNGEE. V lost 0 bases to trimming and J lost 6 bases, with 10 bases between them. This CDR3 comprises 15 residues. In DNA, the CDR3 is TGTGCCAGCAGCGTAGGGACAGTTGGTAATTCACCCCTCCACTTT. This codes for CASSVGTVGNSPLHF.

This clone was observed a single time. The CDR3 sequence is CASGWQGLDEQYF. The CDR3 nucleotides read TGTGCCAGCGGCTGGCAGGGGCTAGACGAGCAGTACTTC. This chain links TRBV5-5 with TRBJ2-5; possibly TRBD1 for D (6 bases). The better agreement between TRBJ2-7 and the DNA end casts doubt on the J call. CDR3 size: 13 residues. Looked up from germline, CDR1 is SGHKS and CDR2 is YYEKEE (reference sequence).

V is TRBV9 and J is TRBJ2-3, with 12 bases aligning to TRBD1. The V segment lost 0 bases and the J segment 5 bases; nucleotides outside the gene matches: 7. Germline V gene sequence: CDR1 SGDLS, CDR2 YYNGEE. The CDR3 totals 17 residues. The CDR3 nucleotides read TGTGCCAGCAGCGTAGGGAGGGACAGGGGGCGCGAAGATACGCAGTATTTT. Its protein is CASSVGRDRGREDTQYF. Based on the CDR3 plus reference TRBV9 and TRBJ2-3, the full variable domain is DSGVTQTPKHLITATGQRVTLRCSPRSGDLSVYWYQQSLDQGLQFLIQYYNGEERAKGNILERFSAQQFPDLHSELNLSSLELGDSALYFCASSVGRDRGREDTQYFGPGTRLTVL.

This chain uses TRBV27 with TRBJ2-1; 9 positions match TRBD2. Germline lookup yields CDR1 MNHEY and CDR2 SMNVEV (reference sequence). The junction had 14 bases not matched to a gene; V was cut back by 10 bases and J by 1 base. The CDR3 consists of 17 residues. The CDR3 spells CATAGRLSGGSYNEQFF. The CDR3 DNA reads TGTGCCACCGCTGGAAGGCTTAGCGGGGGTTCCTACAATGAGCAGTTCTTC.

The rearrangement uses TRBV6-5 and TRBJ2-1, with TRBD1 matching over 7 bases. With V trimmed by 5 bases and J by 8 bases, 3 bases remained unmatched. Per germline, CDR1 MNHEY and CDR2 SVGAGI. The CDR3 loop spans 12 amino acids. The CDR3 region has the DNA TGTGCCAGCAGTCCAACAGGGGATGAGCAGTTCTTC. Translated, it gives CASSPTGDEQFF.

The V and J genes are TRBV11-3 and TRBJ2-1; 12 positions match TRBD1. Germline lookup yields CDR1 SGHNT and CDR2 YENEEA. The J segment lost 8 bases and the V segment lost 2 bases, leaving 10 bases of the junction unmatched. The CDR3 is made up of 17 amino acids. The CDR3 nucleotides read TGTGCCAGCAGCTTATCTCCGGGACAGGGGGCCGTGGATGAGCAGTTCTTC. It is translated as CASSLSPGQGAVDEQFF.

V gene TRBV9 combines with J gene TRBJ1-1; no clear D. The V gene lost 3 bases and the J gene lost 1 base, with 13 bases spanning the gap. Looked up from germline, CDR1 is SGDLS and CDR2 is YYNGEE. This CDR3 region has 15 residues. The CDR3 protein is CASSALDGENTEAFF. The CDR3 DNA follows: TGTGCCAGCAGCGCCTTAGACGGGGAGAACACTGAAGCTTTCTTT.

CDR3 sequence (DNA): TGCGCCAGCAGTGAGTCGGCAGGGGCGGGAGAGACCCAGTACTTC. It translates to CASSESAGAGETQYF. The chain has TRBV10-1 and TRBJ2-5, with D possibly being TRBD1 (6 bases). V lost 0 bases and J lost 4, with 12 bases in between. The germline gives CDR1 WNHNN, CDR2 SYGVQD (reference sequence). The CDR3 runs to 15 residues.

The V call is TRBV25-1, the J call TRBJ2-4; 7 bases agree with TRBD2. Germline V gene sequence: CDR1 MGHDK, CDR2 SYGVNS. Losses at the gene ends were 8 bases for V and 8 bases for J; bases not matched to a gene: 6. The CDR3 has 12 amino acids. CDR3 coding DNA: TGTGCCAGCGCCGTGGGGGGGGACATTCAGTACTTC. It codes for CASAVGGDIQYF.

The gene calls are TRBV11-2 and TRBJ1-1, with D tentatively TRBD1 (6 bases). V lost 4 bases to trimming and J lost 7 bases, with 10 bases between them. This CDR3 has 12 amino acids. CDR1 is SGHAT and CDR2 is FQNNGV in the germline V gene. The CDR3 DNA reads as TGTGCCAGCAGCTCGACCAGGGGTGAAGCTTTCTTT. Its translation is CASSSTRGEAFF.

The rearrangement joins TRBV11-2 to TRBJ2-1, with 7 bases fitting TRBD2. The germline V gene has CDR1 SGHAT and CDR2 FQNNGV. V trimming: 1 base; J trimming: 2 bases; junction bases outside the gene matches: 11. This CDR3 is 18 amino acids long. CDR3 protein: CASSLGPGGGGPYNEQFF. CDR3 nucleotide sequence: TGTGCCAGCAGCTTAGGACCCGGTGGCGGGGGACCCTACAATGAGCAGTTCTTC.

The chain uses TRBV9 and TRBJ2-7, with a possible D match to TRBD1 (5 bases). The ends were cut back, 0 bases at V and 7 bases at J, with 11 bases in the middle. CDR3 length: 13 amino acids. CDR1 is SGDLS, CDR2 YYNGEE, per germline. The CDR3 DNA is TGTGCCAGCAGCGTAGAGGCAGGGTGGGAGCAGTACTTC. This sequence encodes CASSVEAGWEQYF.